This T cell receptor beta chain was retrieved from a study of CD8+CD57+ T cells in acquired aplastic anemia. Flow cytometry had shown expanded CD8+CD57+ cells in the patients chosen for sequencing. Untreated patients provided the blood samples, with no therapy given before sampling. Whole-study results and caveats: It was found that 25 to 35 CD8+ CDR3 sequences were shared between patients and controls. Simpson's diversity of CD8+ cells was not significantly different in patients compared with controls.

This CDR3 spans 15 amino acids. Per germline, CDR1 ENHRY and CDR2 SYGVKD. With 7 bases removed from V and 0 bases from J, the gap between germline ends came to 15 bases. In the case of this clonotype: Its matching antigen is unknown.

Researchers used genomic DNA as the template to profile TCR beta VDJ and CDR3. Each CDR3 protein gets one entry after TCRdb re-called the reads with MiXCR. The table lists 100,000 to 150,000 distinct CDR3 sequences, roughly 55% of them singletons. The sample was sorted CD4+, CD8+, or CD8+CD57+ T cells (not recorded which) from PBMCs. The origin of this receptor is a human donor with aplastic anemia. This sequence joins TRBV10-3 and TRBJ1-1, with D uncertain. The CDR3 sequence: CAITERPGVNTEAFF. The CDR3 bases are TGTGCCATCACGGAACGCCCTGGGGTGAACACTGAAGCTTTCTTT.